This T cell receptor (beta chain) came from a study of early T cells in non-severe SARS-CoV-2 infection. TCRdb called the 5' RACE reads again in MiXCR, with one record for every CDR3 protein. The sample includes about 26,000 distinct CDR3 sequences, 4.4% of them seen just once. This CDR3 spans 16 amino acids. Germline CDR1 reads KGHSH; CDR2 reads LQKENI. After removal of 3 bases from V and 9 bases from J, the junction contained 11 bases not matched to a gene. Study observations and caveats: Using VDJdb, the matching emphasized anti-spike CD8 responses while missing private and CD4 specificities.

As for this clonotype: The antigen is unknown.

The TCR comes from an adult who was a healthcare worker with PCR-confirmed SARS-CoV-2 infection or an uninfected control (not recorded which). The chain joins TRBV18 to TRBJ2-1; 10 nucleotides line up with TRBD2. What was sequenced was whole blood. The CDR3 protein is CASSPDERGGSGEQFF. For the CDR3, the DNA is TGTGCCAGCTCACCCGACGAGCGGGGGGGCAGCGGTGAGCAGTTCTTC.